This T cell receptor beta chain emerged from a study of blood T cell repertoires in COVID-19. The overall study: Sites across the United States, Italy and Spain contributed samples from acute and convalescent COVID-19. Sources were T cells, B-cell-depleted T cells, or PBMCs; the material itself was cDNA or gDNA.

V dropped 3 bases and J dropped 3; count of bases not matched to a gene: 8. Germline V gives CDR1 DFQATT, CDR2 SNEGSKA (reference sequence). The CDR3 contains 14 residues. Study processing details: Nucleated cell counts were estimated from reference gene primer amplification. Assay used: immunoSEQ multiplex PCR; TCRdb lists only in-frame clones, some missing. That table is the source of V, J and clone size, and D and trimming were worked out from the DNA. This sample has 160,000 or so clones, with about four fifths found just once. The sequence came from a woman older than 75 with acute or convalescent COVID-19. The sequencing input was peripheral blood. The J gene is TRBJ2-7, the V gene TRBV20-1, with 7 positions matching TRBD1. The CDR3 DNA is TGCAGTGCTAGTGCAGGGGGTCTAGACTACGAGCAGTACTTC. The encoded protein is CSASAGGLDYEQYF.